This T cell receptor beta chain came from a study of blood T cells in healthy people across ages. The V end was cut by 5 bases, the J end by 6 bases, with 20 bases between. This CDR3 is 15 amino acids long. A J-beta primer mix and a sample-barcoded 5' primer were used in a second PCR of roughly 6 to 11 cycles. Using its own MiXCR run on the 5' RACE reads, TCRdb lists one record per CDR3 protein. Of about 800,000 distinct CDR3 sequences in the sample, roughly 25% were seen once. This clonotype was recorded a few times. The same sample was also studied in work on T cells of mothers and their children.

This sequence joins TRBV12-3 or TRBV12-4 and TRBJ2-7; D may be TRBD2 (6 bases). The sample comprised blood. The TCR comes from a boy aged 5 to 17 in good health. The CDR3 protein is CASSSTSTMVGEQYF. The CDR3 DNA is TGTGCCAGCAGTAGTACTAGCACGATGGTTGGCGAGCAGTACTTC.